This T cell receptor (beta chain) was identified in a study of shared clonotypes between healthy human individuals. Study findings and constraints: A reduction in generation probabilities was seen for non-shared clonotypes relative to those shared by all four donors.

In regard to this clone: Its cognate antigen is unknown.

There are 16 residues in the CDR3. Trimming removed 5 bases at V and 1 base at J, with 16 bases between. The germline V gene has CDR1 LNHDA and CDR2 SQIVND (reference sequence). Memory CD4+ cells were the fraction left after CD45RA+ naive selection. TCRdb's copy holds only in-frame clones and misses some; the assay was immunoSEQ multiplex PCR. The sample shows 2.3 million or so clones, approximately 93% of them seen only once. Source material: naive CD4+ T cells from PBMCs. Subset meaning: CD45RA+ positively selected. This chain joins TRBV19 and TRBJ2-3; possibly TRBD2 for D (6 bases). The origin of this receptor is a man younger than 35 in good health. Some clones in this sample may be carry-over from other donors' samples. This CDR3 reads CASSLYRDSGTDTQYF. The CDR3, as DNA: TGTGCCAGTAGTTTATACCGGGACTCCGGCACAGATACGCAGTATTTT.